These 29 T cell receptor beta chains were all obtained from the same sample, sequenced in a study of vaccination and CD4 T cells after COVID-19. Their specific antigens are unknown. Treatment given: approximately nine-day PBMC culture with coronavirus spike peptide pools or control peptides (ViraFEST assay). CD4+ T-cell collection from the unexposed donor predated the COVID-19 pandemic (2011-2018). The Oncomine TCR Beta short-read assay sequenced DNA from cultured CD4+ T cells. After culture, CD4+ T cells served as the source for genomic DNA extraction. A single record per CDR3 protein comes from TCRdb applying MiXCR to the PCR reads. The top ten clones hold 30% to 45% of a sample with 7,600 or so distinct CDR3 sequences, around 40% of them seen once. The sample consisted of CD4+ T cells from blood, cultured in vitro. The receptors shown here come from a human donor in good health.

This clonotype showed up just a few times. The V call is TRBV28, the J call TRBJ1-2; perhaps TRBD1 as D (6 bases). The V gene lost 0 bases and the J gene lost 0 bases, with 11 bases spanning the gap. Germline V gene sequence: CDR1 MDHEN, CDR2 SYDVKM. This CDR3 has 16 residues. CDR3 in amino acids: CASSLWVGGSNYGYTF. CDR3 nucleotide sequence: TGTGCCAGCAGTTTATGGGTGGGGGGCTCTAACTATGGCTACACCTTC.

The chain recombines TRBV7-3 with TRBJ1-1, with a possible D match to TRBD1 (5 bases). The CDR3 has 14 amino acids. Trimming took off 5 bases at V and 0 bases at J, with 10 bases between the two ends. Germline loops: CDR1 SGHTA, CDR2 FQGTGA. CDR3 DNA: TGTGCCAGCAGCGGCGACAGCATGAACACTGAAGCTTTCTTT. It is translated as CASSGDSMNTEAFF.

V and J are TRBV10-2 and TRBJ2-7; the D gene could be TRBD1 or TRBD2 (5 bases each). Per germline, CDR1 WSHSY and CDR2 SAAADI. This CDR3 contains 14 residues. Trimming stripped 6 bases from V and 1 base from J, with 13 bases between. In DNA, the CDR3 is TGCGCCAGCAGATCCGAGGGACCTTCCTACGAGCAGTACTTC. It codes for CASRSEGPSYEQYF.

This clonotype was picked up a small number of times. CDR3 DNA: TGTGCCAGCAGTGAACTGGGGACTAGCGGGACCGCCTACGAGCAGTACTTC. Translated, it gives CASSELGTSGTAYEQYF. The rearrangement uses TRBV6-1 and TRBJ2-7; 13 bases align to TRBD2. CDR1 MNHNS and CDR2 SASEGT come from the germline V gene. The CDR3 consists of 17 residues. V shed 2 bases, J shed 2 bases, and the junction held 6 bases outside the gene matches.

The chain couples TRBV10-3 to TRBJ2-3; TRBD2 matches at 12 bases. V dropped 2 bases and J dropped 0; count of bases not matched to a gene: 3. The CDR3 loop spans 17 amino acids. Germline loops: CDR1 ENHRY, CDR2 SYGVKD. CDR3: CAISERGTSGSTDTQYF. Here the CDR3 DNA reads TGTGCCATCAGTGAGCGGGGGACTAGCGGGAGCACAGATACGCAGTATTTT.

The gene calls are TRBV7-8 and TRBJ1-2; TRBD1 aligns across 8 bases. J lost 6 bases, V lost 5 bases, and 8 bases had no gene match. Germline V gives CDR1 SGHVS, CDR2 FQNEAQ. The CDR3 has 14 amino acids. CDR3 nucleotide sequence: TGTGCCAGCAGCCAGGACAGGGTGGATGATGGCTACACCTTC. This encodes CASSQDRVDDGYTF.

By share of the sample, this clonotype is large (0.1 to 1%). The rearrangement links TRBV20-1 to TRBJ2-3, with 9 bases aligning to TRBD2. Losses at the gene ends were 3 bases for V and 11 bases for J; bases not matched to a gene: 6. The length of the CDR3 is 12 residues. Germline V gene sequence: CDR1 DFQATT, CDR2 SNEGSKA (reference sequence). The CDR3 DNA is TGCAGTGCTAGGCGGGAGGGCCGCGGGCAGTATTTT. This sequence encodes CSARREGRGQYF.

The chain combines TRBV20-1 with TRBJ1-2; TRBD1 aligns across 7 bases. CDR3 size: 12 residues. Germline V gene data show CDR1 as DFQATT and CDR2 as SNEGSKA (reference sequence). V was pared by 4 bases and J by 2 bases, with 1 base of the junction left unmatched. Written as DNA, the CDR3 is TGCAGTGCTATGACAGGGAACTATGGCTACACCTTC. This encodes CSAMTGNYGYTF.

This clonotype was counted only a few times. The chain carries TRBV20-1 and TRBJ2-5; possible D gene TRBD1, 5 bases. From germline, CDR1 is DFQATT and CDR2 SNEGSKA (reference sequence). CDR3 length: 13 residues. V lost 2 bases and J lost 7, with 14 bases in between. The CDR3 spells CSARQQEFGTQYF. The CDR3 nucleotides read TGCAGTGCTAGACAACAGGAATTTGGGACCCAGTACTTC.

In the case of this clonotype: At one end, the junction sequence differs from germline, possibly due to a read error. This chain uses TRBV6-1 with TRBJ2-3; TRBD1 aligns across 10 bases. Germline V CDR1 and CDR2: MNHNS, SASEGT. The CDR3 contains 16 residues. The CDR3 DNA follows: TGTGCCAGCAACAGAATGTTGGGACAGGGGCCAGATACGCGGTATTTT. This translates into CASNRMLGQGPDTRYF.

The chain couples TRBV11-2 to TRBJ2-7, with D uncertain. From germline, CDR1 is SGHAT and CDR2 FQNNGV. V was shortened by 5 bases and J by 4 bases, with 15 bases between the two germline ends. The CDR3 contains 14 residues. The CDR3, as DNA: TGTGCCAGCAGCCACGAAGGACCAGTATACGAGCAGTACTTC. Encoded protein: CASSHEGPVYEQYF.

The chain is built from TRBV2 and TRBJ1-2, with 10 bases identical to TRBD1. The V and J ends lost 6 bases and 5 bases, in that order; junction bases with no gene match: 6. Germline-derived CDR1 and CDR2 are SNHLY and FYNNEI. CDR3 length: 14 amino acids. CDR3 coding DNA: TGTGCCAGCAGCCGGGACAGGGGTGGGTATGGCTACACCTTC. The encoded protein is CASSRDRGGYGYTF.

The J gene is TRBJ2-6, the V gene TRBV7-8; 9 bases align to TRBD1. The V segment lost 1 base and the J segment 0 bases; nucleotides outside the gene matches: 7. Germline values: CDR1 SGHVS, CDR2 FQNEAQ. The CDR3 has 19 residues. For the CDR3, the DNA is TGTGCCAGCAGCTTAGTGTTCGGGACAGGGCTCTCTGGGGCCAACGTCCTGACTTTC. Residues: CASSLVFGTGLSGANVLTF.

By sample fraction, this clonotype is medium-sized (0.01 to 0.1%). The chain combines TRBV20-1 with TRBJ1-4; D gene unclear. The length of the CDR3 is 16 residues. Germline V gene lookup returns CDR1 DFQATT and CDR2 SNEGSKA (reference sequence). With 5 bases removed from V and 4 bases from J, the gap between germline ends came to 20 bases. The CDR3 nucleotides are TGCAGTGCTCCTTCTCGGACCGATGGAAGTAATGAAAAACTGTTTTTT. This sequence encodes CSAPSRTDGSNEKLFF.

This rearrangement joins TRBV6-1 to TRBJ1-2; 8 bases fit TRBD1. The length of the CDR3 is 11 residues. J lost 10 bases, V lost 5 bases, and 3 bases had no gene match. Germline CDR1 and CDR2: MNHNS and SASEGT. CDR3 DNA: TGTGCCAGCAGTCAGGACAGGGCCTACACCTTC. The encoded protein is CASSQDRAYTF.

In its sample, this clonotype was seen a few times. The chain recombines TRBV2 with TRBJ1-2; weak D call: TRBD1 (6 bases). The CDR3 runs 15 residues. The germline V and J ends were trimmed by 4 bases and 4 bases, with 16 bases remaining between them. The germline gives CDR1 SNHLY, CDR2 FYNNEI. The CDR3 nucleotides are TGTGCCAGCAGTGTTGGGGGGCCTGGGGGCTATGGCTACACCTTC. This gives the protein CASSVGGPGGYGYTF.

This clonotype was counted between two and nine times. The CDR3 loop is CAIRPSGESTDTQYF. CDR3 in DNA: TGTGCCATCAGACCTAGCGGGGAAAGCACAGATACGCAGTATTTT. The V call is TRBV10-3, the J call TRBJ2-3; 9 bases align to TRBD2. J gave up 0 bases and V 6 bases, and 4 bases lay outside the gene matches. Germline CDR1 reads ENHRY; CDR2 reads SYGVKD. The CDR3 spans 15 residues.

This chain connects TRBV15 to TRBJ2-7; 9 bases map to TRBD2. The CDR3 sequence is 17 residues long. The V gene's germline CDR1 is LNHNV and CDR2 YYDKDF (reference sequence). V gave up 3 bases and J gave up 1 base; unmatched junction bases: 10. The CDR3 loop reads CATSRGLSGRTSYEQYF. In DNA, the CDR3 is TGTGCCACCAGCAGGGGATTAAGCGGGAGGACGTCCTACGAGCAGTACTTC.

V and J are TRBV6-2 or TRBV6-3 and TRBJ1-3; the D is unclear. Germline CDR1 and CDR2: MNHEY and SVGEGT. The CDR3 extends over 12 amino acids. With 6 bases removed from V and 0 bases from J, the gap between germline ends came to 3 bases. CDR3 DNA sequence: TGTGCCAGCAGGGCCTCTGGAAACACCATATATTTT. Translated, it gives CASRASGNTIYF.

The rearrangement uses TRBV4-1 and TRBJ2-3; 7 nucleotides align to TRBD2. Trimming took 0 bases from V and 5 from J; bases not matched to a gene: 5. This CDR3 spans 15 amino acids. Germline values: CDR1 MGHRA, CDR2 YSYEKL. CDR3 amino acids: CASSQDWRGRDTQYF. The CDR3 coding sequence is TGCGCCAGCAGCCAAGATTGGCGGGGGAGAGATACGCAGTATTTT.

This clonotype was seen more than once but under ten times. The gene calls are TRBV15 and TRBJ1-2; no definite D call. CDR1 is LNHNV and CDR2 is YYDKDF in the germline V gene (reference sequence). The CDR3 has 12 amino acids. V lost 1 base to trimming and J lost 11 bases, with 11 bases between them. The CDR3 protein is CATSRAPAWYTF. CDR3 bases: TGTGCCACCAGCAGAGCCCCTGCTTGGTACACCTTC.

CDR3 loop: CSARTSTSGNYNEQFF. DNA for the CDR3: TGCAGTGCTCGGACTTCGACTAGCGGGAACTACAATGAGCAGTTCTTC. The genes are TRBV20-1 and TRBJ2-1, with TRBD2 matching over 11 bases. CDR1 and CDR2 (germline): DFQATT, SNEGSKA (reference sequence). V was clipped by 5 bases and J by 3 bases; unmatched bases: 9. The CDR3 is 16 amino acids.

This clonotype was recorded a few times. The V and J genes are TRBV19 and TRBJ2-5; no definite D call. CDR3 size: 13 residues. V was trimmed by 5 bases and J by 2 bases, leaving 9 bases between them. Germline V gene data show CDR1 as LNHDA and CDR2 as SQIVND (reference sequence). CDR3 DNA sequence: TGTGCCAGTAGTTGGAGAAATCAAGAGACCCAGTACTTC. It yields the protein CASSWRNQETQYF.

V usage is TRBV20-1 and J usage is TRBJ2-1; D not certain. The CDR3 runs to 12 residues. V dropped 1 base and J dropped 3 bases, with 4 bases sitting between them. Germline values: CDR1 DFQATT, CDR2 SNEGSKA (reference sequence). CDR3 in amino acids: CSARAYYNEQFF. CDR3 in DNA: TGCAGTGCTAGAGCTTACTACAATGAGCAGTTCTTC.

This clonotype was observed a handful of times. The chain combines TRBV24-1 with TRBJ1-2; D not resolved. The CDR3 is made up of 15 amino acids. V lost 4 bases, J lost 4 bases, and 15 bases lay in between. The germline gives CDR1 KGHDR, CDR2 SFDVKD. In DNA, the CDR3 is TGTGCCACCAGTGACTCTACAACAAACCTCTATGGCTACACCTTC. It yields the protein CATSDSTTNLYGYTF.

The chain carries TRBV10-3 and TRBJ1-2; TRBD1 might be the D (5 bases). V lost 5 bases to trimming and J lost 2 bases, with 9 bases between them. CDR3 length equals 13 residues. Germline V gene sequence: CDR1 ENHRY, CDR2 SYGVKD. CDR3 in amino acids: CAISLQANYGYTF. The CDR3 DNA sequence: TGTGCCATCAGTCTACAGGCCAACTATGGCTACACCTTC.

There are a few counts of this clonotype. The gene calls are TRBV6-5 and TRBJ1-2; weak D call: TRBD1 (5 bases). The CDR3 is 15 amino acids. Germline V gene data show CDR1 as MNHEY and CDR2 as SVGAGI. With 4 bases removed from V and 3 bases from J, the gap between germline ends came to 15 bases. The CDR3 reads CASSSGTQPYYGYTF. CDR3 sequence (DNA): TGTGCCAGCAGTTCAGGGACCCAACCCTACTATGGCTACACCTTC.

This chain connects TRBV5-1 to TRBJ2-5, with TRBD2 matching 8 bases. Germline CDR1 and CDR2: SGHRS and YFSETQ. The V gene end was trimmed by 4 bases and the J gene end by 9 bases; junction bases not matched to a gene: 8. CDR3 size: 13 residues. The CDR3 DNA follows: TGCGCCAGCAGCCCACTAGCGGAGGGGGCCCAGTACTTC. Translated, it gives CASSPLAEGAQYF.

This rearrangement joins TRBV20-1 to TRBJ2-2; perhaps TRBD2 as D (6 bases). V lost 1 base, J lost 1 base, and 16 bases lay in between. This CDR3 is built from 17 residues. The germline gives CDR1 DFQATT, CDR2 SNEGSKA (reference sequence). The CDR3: CSARGVTGTLNTGELFF. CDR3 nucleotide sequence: TGCAGTGCTAGAGGGGTAACCGGGACTCTGAACACCGGGGAGCTGTTTTTT.